The T cell receptor (beta chain) described here comes from a study of blood T cell repertoires in COVID-19. Whole-study context: The cDNA or gDNA used as material had been derived from T cells, B-cell-depleted T cells, or PBMCs.

Assay used: immunoSEQ multiplex PCR; TCRdb lists only in-frame clones, some missing. The sample includes some 150,000 clones, about 89% of them seen just once. The CDR3 loop spans 15 amino acids. Trimming removed 5 bases at V and 0 bases at J, with 13 bases between. Per the germline V gene, CDR1 is LNHDA and CDR2 is SQIVND (reference sequence). The sequencing input was peripheral blood. The V call is TRBV19, the J call TRBJ2-5; tentative D call: TRBD2 (5 bases). The source is a man in his 60s with active or convalescent COVID-19. In nucleotides, the CDR3 is TGTGCCAGTAGTGAGCTGGGAGCGTACCAAGAGACCCAGTACTTC. Encoded protein: CASSELGAYQETQYF.